The 19 T cell receptor beta chains listed next were all sequenced from one sample in a study of T-cell reconstitution after alpha-beta-depleted transplantation in children. Unique molecular identifiers were used in preparing the TCRbeta library. A single record per CDR3 protein comes from TCRdb applying MiXCR to the PCR reads. The data show roughly 500,000 distinct CDR3 sequences, 12% seen once. Sequenced here: PBMCs from the stem cell graft donor, sampled from the stem cell graft. Receptors were obtained from a human donor who donated a stem cell graft to a child with combined immunodeficiency.

This clonotype was detected many times. The V gene is TRBV7-9, the J gene TRBJ2-1; 7 nucleotides match TRBD1. This CDR3 has 15 residues. V lost 5 bases to trimming and J lost 4 bases; unmatched junction nucleotides: 8. The germline V gene encodes CDR1 SEHNR and CDR2 FQNEAQ (reference sequence). The CDR3 nucleotides are TGTGCCAGCAGCCCACCGGGACAGTTTTACAATGAGCAGTTCTTC. It translates to CASSPPGQFYNEQFF. Full variable domain (remainder filled in from reference TRBV7-9 and TRBJ2-1): DTGVSQNPRHKITKRGQNVTFRCDPISEHNRLYWYRQTLGQGPEFLTYFQNEAQLEKSRLLSDRFSAERPKGSFSTLEIQRTEQGDSAMYLCASSPPGQFYNEQFFGPGTRLTVL.

This clonotype appeared once. The rearrangement joins TRBV7-2 to TRBJ2-5; 7 bases are a match to TRBD1. The CDR3 sequence is 15 residues long. The ends lost 5 bases at V and 0 bases at J; junction bases unmatched: 6. Germline CDR1 and CDR2: SGHTA and FQGNSA. The DNA of the CDR3 is TGTGCCAGCAGCCCTGGGGACAGCTACCAAGAGACCCAGTACTTC. The encoded protein is CASSPGDSYQETQYF.

V gene TRBV6-2 or TRBV6-3 combines with J gene TRBJ2-3; D is ambiguous. Germline V gives CDR1 MNHEY, CDR2 SVGEGT. With 5 bases removed from V and 3 bases from J, the gap between germline ends came to 9 bases. The CDR3 has 13 amino acids. Here the CDR3 DNA reads TGTGCCAGCAGTACGTCTGATACAGATACGCAGTATTTT. The encoded protein is CASSTSDTDTQYF.

This clonotype was picked up a small number of times. The CDR3 DNA reads as TGTGCCGGCCGTTCTTCCTACGAGCAGTACTTC. Protein product: CAGRSSYEQYF. The chain employs TRBV10-3 and TRBJ2-7, with unresolved D. Trimming left V 11 bases short and J 1 base short, with 9 bases between. The CDR3 spans 11 residues. Germline CDR1 and CDR2: ENHRY and SYGVKD.

The chain employs TRBV7-9 and TRBJ2-3; 9 nucleotides line up with TRBD2. J lost 0 bases, V lost 8 bases, and 6 bases had no gene match. The CDR3 length is 15 residues. Germline CDR1 SEHNR, CDR2 FQNEAQ (reference sequence). Here the CDR3 DNA reads TGTGCCAGCCTCGAGCGGGGGGCTAGCACAGATACGCAGTATTTT. Protein: CASLERGASTDTQYF.

V usage is TRBV19 and J usage is TRBJ2-5, with 8 bases aligning to TRBD2. This CDR3 has 15 amino acids. Unmatched junction bases numbered 5, after V lost 1 base and J lost 4 bases. CDR1 is LNHDA, CDR2 SQIVND, per germline (reference sequence). In DNA form, the CDR3 reads TGTGCCAGTAGTATAGCGGGGGGGCAGGCAGAGACCCAGTACTTC. This encodes CASSIAGGQAETQYF.

The table lists this clonotype with many counts. The chain carries TRBV6-4 and TRBJ1-1; maybe TRBD1 (6 bases). Per germline, CDR1 MRHNA and CDR2 SNTAGT. The CDR3 totals 14 residues. Trimming took off 6 bases at V and 5 bases at J, with 16 bases between the two ends. CDR3 region: CASSPGGAETEAFF. The CDR3, as DNA: TGTGCCAGCAGCCCGGGGGGGGCGGAAACTGAAGCTTTCTTT.

This chain uses TRBV5-5 with TRBJ2-3; 11 nucleotides match TRBD2. This CDR3 is 16 amino acids long. The germline CDR1 and CDR2 sequences are SGHKS and YYEKEE (reference sequence). The V and J ends lost 4 bases and 5 bases, in that order; junction bases with no gene match: 9. CDR3 region: CASSEGTSGDRDTQYF. DNA for the CDR3: TGTGCCAGCAGCGAGGGGACTAGCGGAGATCGAGATACGCAGTATTTT.

This clonotype appeared many times. J is TRBJ1-2 and V is TRBV7-9; no firm D call. Between the trimmed V and J ends, which lost 3 bases and 8 bases, there was a span of 10 bases. This CDR3 is 12 amino acids long. Germline CDR1 reads SEHNR; CDR2 reads FQNEAQ (reference sequence). The CDR3 coding sequence is TGTGCCAGCAGCTTGGAAGTTTTCGGCTACACCTTC. This sequence encodes CASSLEVFGYTF.

This clonotype showed up just a few times. The chain couples TRBV6-2 or TRBV6-3 to TRBJ2-1; 9 positions agree with TRBD1. CDR3 length: 16 residues. The germline V gene encodes CDR1 MNHEY and CDR2 SVGEGT. The J segment lost 8 bases and the V segment lost 2 bases, leaving 10 bases of the junction unmatched. CDR3 nucleotide sequence: TGTGCCAGCAGTTACCCTGGACAGGGGAGTATAGATGAGCAGTTCTTC. Its translation is CASSYPGQGSIDEQFF.

The table lists this clonotype with a few counts. This sequence joins TRBV29-1 and TRBJ1-3; unclear D gene. V lost 6 bases, J lost 4 bases, and 7 bases lay in between. Per germline, CDR1 SQVTM and CDR2 ANQGSEA. The CDR3 sequence is 11 residues long. The CDR3, as DNA: TGCAGCGTCCGGAAGGGAAACACCATATATTTT. Translation: CSVRKGNTIYF.

This clonotype occurred a few times. The chain has TRBV12-3 or TRBV12-4 and TRBJ1-6; D unclear. Trimming took off 0 bases at V and 4 bases at J, with 7 bases between the two ends. The CDR3 has 15 residues. CDR3 in DNA: TGTGCCAGCAGTTTAGCCGGGCCTTATAATTCACCCCTCCACTTT. Protein sequence: CASSLAGPYNSPLHF.

This clonotype was counted a few times. The genes are TRBV9 and TRBJ2-1; 12 bases align to TRBD2. This CDR3 has 16 residues. Germline V gene lookup returns CDR1 SGDLS and CDR2 YYNGEE. V gave up 1 base and J gave up 5 bases; unmatched junction bases: 4. Here the CDR3 reads CASSVRGLAGNNEQFF. The CDR3, as DNA: TGTGCCAGCAGCGTAAGGGGACTAGCGGGCAACAATGAGCAGTTCTTC.

This clonotype occurred many times. This chain links TRBV5-1 with TRBJ2-7, with D perhaps TRBD2 (5 bases). The V end lost 0 bases, the J end lost 12 bases, and 19 bases lay between the germline ends. The CDR3 contains 14 residues. Germline CDR1 and CDR2: SGHRS and YFSETQ. The CDR3 spells CASSLARGLERWYF. Here the CDR3 DNA reads TGCGCCAGCAGCTTGGCTAGAGGGTTGGAGAGGTGGTACTTC.

This clonotype was detected ten times or more. The rearrangement links TRBV20-1 to TRBJ2-1; 7 positions match TRBD1. Germline V gives CDR1 DFQATT, CDR2 SNEGSKA (reference sequence). With V trimmed by 6 bases and J by 4 bases, 9 bases remained unmatched. This CDR3 is 14 amino acids long. Here the CDR3 reads CSASGTDKYNEQFF. DNA of the CDR3: TGCAGTGCGTCCGGGACAGATAAATACAATGAGCAGTTCTTC.

This clonotype has more than one count but fewer than ten. The rearrangement uses TRBV29-1 and TRBJ2-3, with 9 nucleotides matching TRBD1. This CDR3 has 14 amino acids. V was pared by 2 bases and J by 4 bases, with 4 bases of the junction left unmatched. Looked up from germline, CDR1 is SQVTM and CDR2 is ANQGSEA. The CDR3 reads CSVEPWDRADTQYF. CDR3 coding DNA: TGCAGCGTTGAACCTTGGGACAGGGCAGATACGCAGTATTTT.

This clonotype has at least ten counts. The chain couples TRBV9 to TRBJ2-3; D remains unclear. The CDR3 covers 12 residues. The V end was cut by 2 bases, the J end by 4 bases, with 5 bases between. Germline values: CDR1 SGDLS, CDR2 YYNGEE. The CDR3 reads CASSVVSDTQYF. The DNA of the CDR3 is TGTGCCAGCAGCGTTGTGTCAGATACGCAGTATTTT.

The rearrangement uses TRBV12-3 or TRBV12-4 and TRBJ2-2; D is possibly TRBD2 (6 bases). V lost 5 bases to trimming and J lost 0 bases, with 13 bases between them. CDR3 length equals 16 residues. The CDR3 sequence: CASSLFSGSNTGELFF. CDR3 in DNA: TGTGCCAGCAGTCTATTTAGCGGTTCGAACACCGGGGAGCTGTTTTTT.

The chain combines TRBV7-8 with TRBJ2-1, with 9 bases identical to TRBD1. CDR1 and CDR2 (germline): SGHVS, FQNEAQ. The CDR3 runs 15 residues. Trimming at V came to 4 bases and at J to 8 bases, leaving 9 bases not matched to a gene. CDR3 sequence: CASSSTGGDVYEQFF. The CDR3 DNA follows: TGTGCCAGCAGCTCAACAGGGGGCGACGTCTATGAGCAGTTCTTC.